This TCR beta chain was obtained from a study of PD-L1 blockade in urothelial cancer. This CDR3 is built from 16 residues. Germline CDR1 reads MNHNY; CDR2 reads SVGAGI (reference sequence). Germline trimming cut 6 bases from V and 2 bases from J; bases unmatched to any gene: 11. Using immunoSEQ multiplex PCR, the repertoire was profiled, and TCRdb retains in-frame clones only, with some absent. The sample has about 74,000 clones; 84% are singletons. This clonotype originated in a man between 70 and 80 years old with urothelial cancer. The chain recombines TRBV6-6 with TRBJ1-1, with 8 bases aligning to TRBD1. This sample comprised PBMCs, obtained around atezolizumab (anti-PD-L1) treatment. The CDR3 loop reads CASSNGQGSRNTEAFF. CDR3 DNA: TGTGCCAGCAGCAACGGACAGGGAAGTAGAAACACTGAAGCTTTCTTT.